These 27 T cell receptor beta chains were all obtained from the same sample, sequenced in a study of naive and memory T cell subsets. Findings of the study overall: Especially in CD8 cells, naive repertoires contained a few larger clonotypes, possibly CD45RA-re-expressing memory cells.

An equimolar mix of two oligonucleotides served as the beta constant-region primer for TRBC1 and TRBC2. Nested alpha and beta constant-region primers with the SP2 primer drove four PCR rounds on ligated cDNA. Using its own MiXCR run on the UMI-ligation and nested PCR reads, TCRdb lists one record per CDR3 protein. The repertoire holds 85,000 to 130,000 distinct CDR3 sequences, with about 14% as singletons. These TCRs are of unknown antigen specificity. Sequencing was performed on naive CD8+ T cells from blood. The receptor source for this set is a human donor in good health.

CDR3 residues: CASSSDGDFYTF. For the CDR3, the DNA is TGTGCCAGCAGCTCCGACGGTGATTTCTACACCTTC. This chain joins TRBV13 and TRBJ1-2; D ambiguous. Trimming took off 4 bases at V and 10 bases at J, with 13 bases between the two ends. The CDR3 runs 12 residues. The germline gives CDR1 PRHDT, CDR2 FYEKMQ (reference sequence). Supplemented by reference TRBV13 and TRBJ1-2, the full variable domain reads AAGVIQSPRHLIKEKRETATLKCYPIPRHDTVYWYQQGPGQDPQFLISFYEKMQSDKGSIPDRFSAQQFSDYHSELNMSSLELGDSALYFCASSSDGDFYTFGSGTRLTVV.

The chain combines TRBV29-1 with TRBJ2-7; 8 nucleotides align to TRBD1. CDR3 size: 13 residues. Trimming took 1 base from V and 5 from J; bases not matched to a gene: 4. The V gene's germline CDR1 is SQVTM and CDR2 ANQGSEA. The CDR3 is CSVEGDRSHEQYF. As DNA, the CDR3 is TGCAGCGTTGAAGGGGACAGGTCCCACGAGCAGTACTTC.

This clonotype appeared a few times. The CDR3: CASGEGQAYEQYF. The CDR3 nucleotides read TGTGCCAGCGGGGAAGGACAGGCCTACGAGCAGTACTTC. The J gene is TRBJ2-7, the V gene TRBV6-1; 7 bases line up with TRBD1. CDR3 length equals 13 residues. Germline trimming cut 8 bases from V and 2 bases from J; bases unmatched to any gene: 6. Germline V lookup: CDR1 MNHNS, CDR2 SASEGT.

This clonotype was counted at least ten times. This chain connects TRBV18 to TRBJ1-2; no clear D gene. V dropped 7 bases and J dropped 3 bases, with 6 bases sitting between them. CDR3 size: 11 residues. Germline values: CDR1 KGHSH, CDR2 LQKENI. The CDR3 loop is CASFWDYGYTF. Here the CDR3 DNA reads TGTGCCAGCTTTTGGGACTATGGCTACACCTTC.

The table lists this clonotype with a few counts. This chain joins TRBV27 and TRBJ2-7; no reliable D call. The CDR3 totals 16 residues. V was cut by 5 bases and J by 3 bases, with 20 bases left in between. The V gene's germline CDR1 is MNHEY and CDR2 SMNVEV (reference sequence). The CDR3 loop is CASSQFPERGVYEQYF. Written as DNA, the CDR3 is TGTGCCAGCAGTCAGTTTCCGGAACGAGGCGTCTACGAGCAGTACTTC.

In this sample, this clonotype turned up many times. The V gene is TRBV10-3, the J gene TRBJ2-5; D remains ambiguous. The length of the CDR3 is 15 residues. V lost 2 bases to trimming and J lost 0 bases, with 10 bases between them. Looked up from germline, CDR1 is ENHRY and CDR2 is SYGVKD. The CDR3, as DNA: TGTGCCATCAGTGAGCCTACTACCAACCAAGAGACCCAGTACTTC. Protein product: CAISEPTTNQETQYF.

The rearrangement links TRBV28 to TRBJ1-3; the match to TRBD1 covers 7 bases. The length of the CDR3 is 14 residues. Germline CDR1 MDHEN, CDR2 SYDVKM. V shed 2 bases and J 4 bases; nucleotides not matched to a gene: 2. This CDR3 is CASSLGRGGNTIYF. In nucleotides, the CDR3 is TGTGCCAGCAGTTTAGGCAGGGGGGGAAACACCATATATTTT.

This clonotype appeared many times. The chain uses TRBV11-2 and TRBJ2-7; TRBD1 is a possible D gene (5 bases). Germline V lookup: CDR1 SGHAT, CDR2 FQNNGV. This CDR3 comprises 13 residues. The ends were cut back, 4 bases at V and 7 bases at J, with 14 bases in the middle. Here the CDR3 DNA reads TGTGCCAGCAGCTCGACAGCGTCCGGGGAGCAGTACTTC. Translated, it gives CASSSTASGEQYF.

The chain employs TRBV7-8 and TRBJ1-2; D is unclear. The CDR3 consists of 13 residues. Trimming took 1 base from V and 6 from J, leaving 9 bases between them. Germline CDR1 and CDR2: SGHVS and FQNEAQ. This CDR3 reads CASSLGAWHGYTF. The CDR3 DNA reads TGTGCCAGCAGCTTAGGGGCGTGGCATGGCTACACCTTC.

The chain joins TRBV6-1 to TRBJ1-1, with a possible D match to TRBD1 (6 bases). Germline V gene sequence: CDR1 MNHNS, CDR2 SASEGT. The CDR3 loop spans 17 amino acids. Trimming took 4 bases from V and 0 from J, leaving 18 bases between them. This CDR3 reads CASSASQGFFMNTEAFF. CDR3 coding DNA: TGTGCCAGCAGTGCTTCTCAGGGGTTTTTCATGAACACTGAAGCTTTCTTT.

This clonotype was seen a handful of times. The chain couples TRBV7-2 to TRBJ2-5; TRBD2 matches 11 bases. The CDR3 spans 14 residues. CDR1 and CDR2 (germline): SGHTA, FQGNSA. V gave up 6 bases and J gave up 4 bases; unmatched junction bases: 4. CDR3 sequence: CASSLAGGVETQYF. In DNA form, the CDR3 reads TGTGCCAGCAGTCTAGCGGGAGGAGTAGAGACCCAGTACTTC.

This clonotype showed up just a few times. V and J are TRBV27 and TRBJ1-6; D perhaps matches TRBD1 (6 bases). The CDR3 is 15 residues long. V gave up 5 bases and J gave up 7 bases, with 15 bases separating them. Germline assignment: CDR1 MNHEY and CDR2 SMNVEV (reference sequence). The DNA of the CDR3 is TGTGCCAGCAGTCCCCCGGGGGCGGAAAATTCACCCCTCCACTTT. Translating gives CASSPPGAENSPLHF.

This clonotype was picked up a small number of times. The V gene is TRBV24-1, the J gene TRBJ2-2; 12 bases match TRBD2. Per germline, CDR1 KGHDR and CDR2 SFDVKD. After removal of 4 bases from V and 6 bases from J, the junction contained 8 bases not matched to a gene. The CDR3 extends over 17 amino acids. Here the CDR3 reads CATSDTLAGGPSGELFF. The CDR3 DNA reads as TGTGCCACCAGTGACACCCTAGCGGGAGGGCCTTCCGGGGAGCTGTTTTTT.

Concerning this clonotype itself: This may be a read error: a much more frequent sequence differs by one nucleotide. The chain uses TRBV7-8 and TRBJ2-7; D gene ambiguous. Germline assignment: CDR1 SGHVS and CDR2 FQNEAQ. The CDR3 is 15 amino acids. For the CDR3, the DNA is TGTGCCAGCAGCCCGAGTGGGGTAGGCTCCTACAAGCAGTACTTC. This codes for CASSPSGVGSYKQYF.

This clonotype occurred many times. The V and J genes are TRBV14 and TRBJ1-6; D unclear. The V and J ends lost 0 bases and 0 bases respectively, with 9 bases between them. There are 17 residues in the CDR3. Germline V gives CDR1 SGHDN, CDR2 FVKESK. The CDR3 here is CASSQDVASSYNSPLHF. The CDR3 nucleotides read TGTGCCAGCAGCCAAGATGTGGCGAGCTCCTATAATTCACCCCTCCACTTT.

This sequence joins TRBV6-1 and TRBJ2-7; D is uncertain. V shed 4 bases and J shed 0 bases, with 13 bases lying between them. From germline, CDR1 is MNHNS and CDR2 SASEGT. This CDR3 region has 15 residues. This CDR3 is CASSGTTAASYEQYF. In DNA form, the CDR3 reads TGTGCCAGCAGTGGAACGACGGCAGCCTCCTACGAGCAGTACTTC.

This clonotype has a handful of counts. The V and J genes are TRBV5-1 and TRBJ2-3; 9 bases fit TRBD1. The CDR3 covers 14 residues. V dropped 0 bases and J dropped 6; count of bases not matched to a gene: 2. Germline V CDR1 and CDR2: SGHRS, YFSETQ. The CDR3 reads CASSLGQGVDTQYF. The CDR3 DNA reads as TGCGCCAGCAGCTTGGGACAGGGGGTTGATACGCAGTATTTT.

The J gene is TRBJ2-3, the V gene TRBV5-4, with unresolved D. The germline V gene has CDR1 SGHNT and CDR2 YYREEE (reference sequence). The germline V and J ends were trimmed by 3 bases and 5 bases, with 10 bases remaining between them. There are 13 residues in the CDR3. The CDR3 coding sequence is TGTGCCAGCAGCTCTACTCTTCTAGATACGCAGTATTTT. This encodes CASSSTLLDTQYF.

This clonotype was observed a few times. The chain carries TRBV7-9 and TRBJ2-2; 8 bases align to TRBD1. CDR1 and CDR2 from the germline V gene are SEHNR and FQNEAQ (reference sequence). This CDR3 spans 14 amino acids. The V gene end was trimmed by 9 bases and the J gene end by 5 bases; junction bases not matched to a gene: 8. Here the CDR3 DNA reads TGTGCCAGTTCAGACAGGGGACAGACCGGGGAGCTGTTTTTT. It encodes CASSDRGQTGELFF.

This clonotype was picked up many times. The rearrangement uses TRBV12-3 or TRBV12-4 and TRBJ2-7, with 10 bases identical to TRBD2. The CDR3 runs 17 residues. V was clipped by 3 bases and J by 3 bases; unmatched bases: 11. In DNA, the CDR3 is TGTGCCAGCAGTTTCAAGGCTCAGCTAGCGGGAGACTACGAGCAGTACTTC. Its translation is CASSFKAQLAGDYEQYF.

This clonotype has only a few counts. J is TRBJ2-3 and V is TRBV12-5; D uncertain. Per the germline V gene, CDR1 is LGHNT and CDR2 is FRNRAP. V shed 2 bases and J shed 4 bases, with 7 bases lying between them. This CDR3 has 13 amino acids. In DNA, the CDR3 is TGTGCTAGTGGTTTGAGTGCGCCAGATACGCAGTATTTT. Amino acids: CASGLSAPDTQYF.

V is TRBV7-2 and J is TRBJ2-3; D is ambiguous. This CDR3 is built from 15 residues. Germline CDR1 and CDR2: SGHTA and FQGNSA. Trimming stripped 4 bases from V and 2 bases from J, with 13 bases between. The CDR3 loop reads CASSSSGFFTDTQYF. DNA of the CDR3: TGTGCCAGCAGCTCCTCCGGTTTTTTCACAGATACGCAGTATTTT.

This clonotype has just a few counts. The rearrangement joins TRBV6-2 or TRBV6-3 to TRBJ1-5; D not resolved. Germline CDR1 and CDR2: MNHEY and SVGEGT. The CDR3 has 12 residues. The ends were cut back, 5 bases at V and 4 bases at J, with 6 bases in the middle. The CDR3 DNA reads TGTGCCAGCAGTCCCAAGAATCAGCCCCAGCATTTT. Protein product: CASSPKNQPQHF.

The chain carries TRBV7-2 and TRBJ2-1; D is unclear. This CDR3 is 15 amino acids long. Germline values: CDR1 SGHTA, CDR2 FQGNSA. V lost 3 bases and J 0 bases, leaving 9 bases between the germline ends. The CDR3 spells CASSLAPSSYNEQFF. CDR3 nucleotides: TGTGCCAGCAGCTTGGCCCCGAGCTCCTACAATGAGCAGTTCTTC.

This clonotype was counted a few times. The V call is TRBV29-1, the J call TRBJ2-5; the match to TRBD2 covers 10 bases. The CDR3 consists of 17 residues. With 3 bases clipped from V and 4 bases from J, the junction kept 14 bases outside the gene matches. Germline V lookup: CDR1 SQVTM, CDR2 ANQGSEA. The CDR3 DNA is TGCAGCGTTGATGACTATCCTAGCGGGGGCGAAGGAGAGACCCAGTACTTC. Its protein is CSVDDYPSGGEGETQYF.

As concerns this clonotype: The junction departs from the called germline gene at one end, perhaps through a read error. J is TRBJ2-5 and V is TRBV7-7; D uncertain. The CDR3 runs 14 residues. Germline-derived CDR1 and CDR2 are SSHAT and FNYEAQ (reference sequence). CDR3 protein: CASSLGEGIGTQYF. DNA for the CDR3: TGTGCTAGCAGCTTAGGAGAAGGGATCGGGACCCAGTACTTC. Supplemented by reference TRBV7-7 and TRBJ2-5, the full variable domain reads GAGVSQSPRYKVTKRGQDVTLRCDPISSHATLYWYQQALGQGPEFLTYFNYEAQPDKSGLPSDRFSAERPEGSISTLTIQRTEQRDSAMYRCASSLGEGIGTQYFGPGTRLLVL.

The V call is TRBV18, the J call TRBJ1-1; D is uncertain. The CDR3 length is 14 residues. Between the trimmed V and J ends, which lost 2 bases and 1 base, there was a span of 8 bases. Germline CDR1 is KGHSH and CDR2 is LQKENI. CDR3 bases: TGTGCCAGCTCACCAGCTTCGAAGAACACTGAAGCTTTCTTT. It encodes CASSPASKNTEAFF. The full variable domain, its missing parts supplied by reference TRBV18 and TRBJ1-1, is NAGVMQNPRHLVRRRGQEARLRCSPMKGHSHVYWYRQLPEEGLKFMVYLQKENIIDESGMPKERFSAEFPKEGPSILRIQQVVRGDSAAYFCASSPASKNTEAFFGQGTRLTVV.